What follows are 19 T cell receptor beta chains derived from one specimen sequenced in a study of T cell responses to AZD1222 COVID-19 vaccine. The assay was immunoSEQ multiplex PCR, and TCRdb's table has in-frame clones only and misses some. The sample has tens of thousands of clones; roughly 84% are singletons. The sample was peripheral blood, taken on day 0 of AZD1222 vaccination. The receptor source for this set is an adult in good health.

This clone was detected once. The gene calls are TRBV11-3 and TRBJ1-1, with no clear D. The CDR3 is 13 residues long. With 5 bases removed from V and 7 bases from J, the gap between germline ends came to 14 bases. Germline V lookup: CDR1 SGHNT, CDR2 YENEEA. As DNA, the CDR3 is TGTGCCAGCAGCCCAGGCCCTGGACGTGAAGCTTTCTTT. Protein sequence: CASSPGPGREAFF.

This clone was counted a single time. This chain joins TRBV18 and TRBJ1-1; 7 bases align to TRBD1. The CDR3 is 15 amino acids. J gave up 1 base and V 3 bases, and 5 bases lay outside the gene matches. The germline CDR1 and CDR2 sequences are KGHSH and LQKENI. CDR3 nucleotides: TGTGCCAGCTCACCCCAGGGGGGGGCGAACACTGAAGCTTTCTTT. The encoded protein is CASSPQGGANTEAFF.

CDR3 protein: CASSLDMYGQGYSGYTF. CDR3 sequence (DNA): TGTGCCAGCAGCTTAGATATGTACGGACAGGGATATTCTGGCTACACCTTC. The chain is built from TRBV11-3 and TRBJ1-2; TRBD1 agrees at 8 bases. The length of the CDR3 is 17 residues. The V gene's germline CDR1 is SGHNT and CDR2 YENEEA. V was pared by 0 bases and J by 7 bases, with 13 bases of the junction left unmatched.

This clone has a single count. This sequence joins TRBV4-3 and TRBJ1-2; 8 positions match TRBD1. CDR3 length equals 15 residues. Per the germline V gene, CDR1 is LGHNA and CDR2 is YSLEER. J gave up 1 base and V 3 bases, and 4 bases lay outside the gene matches. The CDR3 region has the DNA TGCGCCAGCAGCCACCGGACAGGGTTTAACTATGGCTACACCTTC. As protein: CASSHRTGFNYGYTF.

The chain recombines TRBV27 with TRBJ1-3, with no clear D. Germline CDR1 reads MNHEY; CDR2 reads SMNVEV (reference sequence). This CDR3 contains 14 residues. Trimming removed 6 bases from V and 4 bases from J, with 13 bases in between. In nucleotides, the CDR3 is TGTGCCAGCAGGACTGGCTGGCCCGGAAACACCATATATTTT. It encodes CASRTGWPGNTIYF.

V and J are TRBV7-2 and TRBJ1-2, with D perhaps TRBD1 (5 bases). Germline values: CDR1 SGHTA, CDR2 FQGNSA. This CDR3 is built from 17 residues. V lost 4 bases and J 2 bases, leaving 20 bases between the germline ends. The DNA of the CDR3 is TGTGCCAGCAGCTCAGGGTTTCAGGGAGGGAGAAACTATGGCTACACCTTC. The encoded protein is CASSSGFQGGRNYGYTF.

The chain employs TRBV7-8 and TRBJ2-1; TRBD2 matches at 11 bases. From germline, CDR1 is SGHVS and CDR2 FQNEAQ. This CDR3 is 18 amino acids long. V was clipped by 0 bases and J by 4 bases; unmatched bases: 8. CDR3 DNA: TGTGCCAGCAGCTTAGCTCTAGCGGGGGGCCCCTTTTACAATGAGCAGTTCTTC. This codes for CASSLALAGGPFYNEQFF.

This clone has a count of ten or more. This chain connects TRBV7-9 to TRBJ1-5, with 8 positions matching TRBD1. After removal of 5 bases from V and 3 bases from J, the junction contained 9 bases not matched to a gene. This CDR3 is built from 16 residues. Germline V gives CDR1 SEHNR, CDR2 FQNEAQ (reference sequence). CDR3 loop: CASSPSGTGHNQPQHF. CDR3 coding DNA: TGTGCCAGCAGCCCCTCCGGGACAGGACACAATCAGCCCCAGCATTTT.

V gene TRBV5-1 combines with J gene TRBJ1-4; D perhaps matches TRBD1 (6 bases). The CDR3 contains 15 residues. The V end was cut by 0 bases, the J end by 8 bases, with 14 bases between. The V gene's germline CDR1 is SGHRS and CDR2 YFSETQ. CDR3 in DNA: TGCGCCAGCAGCTTGGTAGGGGGAATTGAGGAAAAACTGTTTTTT. It codes for CASSLVGGIEEKLFF.

The chain uses TRBV6-5 and TRBJ2-1; D gene ambiguous. CDR3 length: 13 residues. V dropped 6 bases and J dropped 9 bases, with 15 bases sitting between them. Per the germline V gene, CDR1 is MNHEY and CDR2 is SVGAGI. The CDR3 here is CASSYTRETEQFF. The CDR3 DNA sequence: TGTGCCAGCAGCTACACGCGTGAGACTGAGCAGTTCTTC.

Only one count was recorded for this clone. CDR3 nucleotides: TGTGCCAGCAATAGGGGGCCGGACCAGCCCCAGCATTTT. Translating it yields CASNRGPDQPQHF. V is TRBV6-5 and J is TRBJ1-5; 7 bases map to TRBD1. CDR1 MNHEY and CDR2 SVGAGI come from the germline V gene. CDR3 size: 13 residues. The V and J ends lost 7 bases and 7 bases, in that order; junction bases with no gene match: 7.

The chain carries TRBV11-2 and TRBJ2-7; 10 positions agree with TRBD2. This CDR3 has 15 amino acids. Germline CDR1 and CDR2: SGHAT and FQNNGV. V lost 2 bases to trimming and J lost 5 bases; unmatched junction nucleotides: 6. As DNA, the CDR3 is TGTGCCAGCAGCTTACTAGCGGGGGTTCAGGACGAGCAGTACTTC. It yields the protein CASSLLAGVQDEQYF.

V usage is TRBV5-1 and J usage is TRBJ2-7; no firm D call. The CDR3 loop spans 16 amino acids. With 0 bases removed from V and 1 base from J, the gap between germline ends came to 14 bases. The germline V gene encodes CDR1 SGHRS and CDR2 YFSETQ. In nucleotides, the CDR3 is TGCGCCAGCAGCTTGGATGGTGAAAAGGGATCCTACGAGCAGTACTTC. Translation gives CASSLDGEKGSYEQYF.

CDR3 in amino acids: CAINPDPMGQGVTKHF. CDR3 in DNA: TGTGCCATCAACCCGGACCCCATGGGACAGGGGGTGACTAAGCATTTT. The V call is TRBV10-3, the J call TRBJ1-5; 11 positions match TRBD1. Germline CDR1 and CDR2: ENHRY and SYGVKD. The CDR3 consists of 16 residues. The V gene end was trimmed by 7 bases and the J gene end by 14 bases; junction bases not matched to a gene: 19.

The chain combines TRBV19 with TRBJ2-2, with no clear D. V gave up 4 bases and J gave up 4 bases, with 13 bases separating them. The CDR3 extends over 15 amino acids. Looked up from germline, CDR1 is LNHDA and CDR2 is SQIVND (reference sequence). CDR3 region: CASSTRARSTGELFF. The DNA for the CDR3 is TGTGCCAGTAGTACTAGGGCGCGGAGCACCGGGGAGCTGTTTTTT.

The chain joins TRBV29-1 to TRBJ1-2; no firm D call. Between the trimmed V and J ends, which lost 4 bases and 3 bases, there was a span of 15 bases. The germline CDR1 and CDR2 sequences are SQVTM and ANQGSEA. The CDR3 has 14 amino acids. The CDR3 coding sequence is TGCAGCGTTGGAGGGATGAGGGAGGACTATGGCTACACCTTC. Residues: CSVGGMREDYGYTF. Complete variable domain (other parts from reference TRBV29-1 and TRBJ1-2): SAVISQKPSRDICQRGTSLTIQCQVDSQVTMMFWYRQQPGQSLTLIATANQGSEATYESGFVIDKFPISRPNLTFSTLTVSNMSPEDSSIYLCSVGGMREDYGYTFGSGTRLTVV.

The V gene is TRBV18, the J gene TRBJ2-3; 9 bases match TRBD1. Germline lookup yields CDR1 KGHSH and CDR2 LQKENI. This CDR3 has 15 amino acids. The ends lost 3 bases at V and 1 base at J; junction bases unmatched: 2. The CDR3 here is CASSPRDRGTDTQYF. The CDR3 DNA reads TGTGCCAGCTCACCCCGGGACAGGGGCACAGATACGCAGTATTTT. Together with reference TRBV18 and TRBJ2-3, the CDR3 gives the full variable domain: NAGVMQNPRHLVRRRGQEARLRCSPMKGHSHVYWYRQLPEEGLKFMVYLQKENIIDESGMPKERFSAEFPKEGPSILRIQQVVRGDSAAYFCASSPRDRGTDTQYFGPGTRLTVL.

This sequence joins TRBV2 and TRBJ1-2; D gene uncertain. Germline V gives CDR1 SNHLY, CDR2 FYNNEI. The V end was cut by 6 bases, the J end by 0 bases, with 11 bases between. This CDR3 has 14 amino acids. The CDR3 reads CASSRSTANYGYTF. The CDR3 coding sequence is TGTGCCAGCAGCCGAAGCACAGCTAACTATGGCTACACCTTC.

The chain recombines TRBV2 with TRBJ2-5; 8 nucleotides match TRBD2. Losses at the gene ends were 4 bases for V and 4 bases for J; bases not matched to a gene: 8. The CDR3 totals 15 residues. Germline assignment: CDR1 SNHLY and CDR2 FYNNEI. The CDR3 loop reads CASSARGGAGETQYF. CDR3 in DNA: TGTGCCAGCAGTGCCCGGGGGGGGGCAGGAGAGACCCAGTACTTC.